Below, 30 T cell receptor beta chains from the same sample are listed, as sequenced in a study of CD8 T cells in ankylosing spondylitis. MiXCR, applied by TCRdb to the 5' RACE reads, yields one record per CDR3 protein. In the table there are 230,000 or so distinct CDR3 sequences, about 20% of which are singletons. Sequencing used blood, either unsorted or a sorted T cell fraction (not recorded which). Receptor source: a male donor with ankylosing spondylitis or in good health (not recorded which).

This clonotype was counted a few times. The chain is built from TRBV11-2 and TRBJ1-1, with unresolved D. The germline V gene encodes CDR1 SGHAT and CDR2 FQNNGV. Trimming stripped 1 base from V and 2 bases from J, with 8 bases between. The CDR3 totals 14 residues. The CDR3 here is CASSLVPPNTEAFF. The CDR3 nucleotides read TGTGCCAGCAGCTTAGTGCCACCCAACACTGAAGCTTTCTTT.

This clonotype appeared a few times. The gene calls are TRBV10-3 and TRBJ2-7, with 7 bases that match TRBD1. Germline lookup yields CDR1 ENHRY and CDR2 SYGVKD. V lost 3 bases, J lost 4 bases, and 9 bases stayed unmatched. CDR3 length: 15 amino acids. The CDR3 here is CAISDPPRQGYEQYF. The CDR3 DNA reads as TGTGCCATCAGTGACCCCCCCCGACAGGGATACGAGCAGTACTTC.

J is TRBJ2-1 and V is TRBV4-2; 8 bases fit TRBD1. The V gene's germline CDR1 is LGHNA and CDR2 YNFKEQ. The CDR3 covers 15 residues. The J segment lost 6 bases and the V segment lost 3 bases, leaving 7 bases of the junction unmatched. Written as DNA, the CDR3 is TGTGCCAGCAGCCAGAACAGGGGGGCGGGCAATGAGCAGTTCTTC. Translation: CASSQNRGAGNEQFF.

The CDR3 DNA follows: TGTGCCAGCAGTGTCGGGACTTTGAGCACAGATACGCAGTATTTT. As protein: CASSVGTLSTDTQYF. The genes are TRBV2 and TRBJ2-3; the D gene is possibly TRBD2 (6 bases). Per the germline V gene, CDR1 is SNHLY and CDR2 is FYNNEI. V gave up 4 bases and J gave up 0 bases, with 11 bases separating them. This CDR3 contains 15 residues.

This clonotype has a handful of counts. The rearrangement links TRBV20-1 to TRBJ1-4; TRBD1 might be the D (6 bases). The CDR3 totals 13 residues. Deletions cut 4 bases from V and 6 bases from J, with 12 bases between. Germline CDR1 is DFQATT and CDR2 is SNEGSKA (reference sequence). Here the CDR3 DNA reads TGCAGTGCTAAGGACAGTCGGGATGAAAAACTGTTTTTT. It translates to CSAKDSRDEKLFF.

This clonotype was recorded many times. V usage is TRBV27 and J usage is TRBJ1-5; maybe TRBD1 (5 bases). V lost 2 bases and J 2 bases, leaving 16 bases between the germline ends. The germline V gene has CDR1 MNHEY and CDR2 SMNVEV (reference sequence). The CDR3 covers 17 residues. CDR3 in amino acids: CASSLGQGVHGNQPQHF. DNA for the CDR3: TGTGCCAGCAGTTTAGGGCAGGGCGTACACGGCAATCAGCCCCAGCATTTT.

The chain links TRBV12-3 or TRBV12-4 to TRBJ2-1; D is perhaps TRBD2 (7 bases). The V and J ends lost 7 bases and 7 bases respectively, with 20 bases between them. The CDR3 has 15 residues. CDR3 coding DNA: TGTGCCAGCACCATGGCGGGGGTCAGGGGTAATGAGCAGTTCTTC. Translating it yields CASTMAGVRGNEQFF.

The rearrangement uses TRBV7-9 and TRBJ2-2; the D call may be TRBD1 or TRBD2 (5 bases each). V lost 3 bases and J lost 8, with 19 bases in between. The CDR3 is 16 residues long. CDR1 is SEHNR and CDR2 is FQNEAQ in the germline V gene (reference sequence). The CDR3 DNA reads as TGTGCCAGCAGCTTTCTCTCTACGGGACCCCCAGGGGAGCTGTTTTTT. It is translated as CASSFLSTGPPGELFF.

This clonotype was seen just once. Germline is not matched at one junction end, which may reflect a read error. In DNA, the CDR3 is TGTACCAGCAGTTTTGGGGCACTAGCGGGAGTTTGGGCAGATACGCAGTATTTT. It translates to CTSSFGALAGVWADTQYF. V is TRBV12-3 or TRBV12-4 and J is TRBJ2-3; 11 bases are shared with TRBD2. This CDR3 is 18 amino acids long.

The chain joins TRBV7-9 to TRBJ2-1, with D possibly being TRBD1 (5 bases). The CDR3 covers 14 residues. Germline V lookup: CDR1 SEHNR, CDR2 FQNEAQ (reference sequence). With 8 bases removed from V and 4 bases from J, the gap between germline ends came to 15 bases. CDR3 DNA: TGTGCCAGCGGGGCGATCTGGGGATACAATGAGCAGTTCTTC. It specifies CASGAIWGYNEQFF.

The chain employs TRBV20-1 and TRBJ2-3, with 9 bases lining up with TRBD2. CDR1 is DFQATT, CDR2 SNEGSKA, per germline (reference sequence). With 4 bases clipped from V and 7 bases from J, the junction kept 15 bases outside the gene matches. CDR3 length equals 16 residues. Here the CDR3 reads CSATVAGVPPGHTQYF. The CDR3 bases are TGCAGTGCTACGGTAGCGGGAGTCCCGCCGGGGCATACGCAGTATTTT.

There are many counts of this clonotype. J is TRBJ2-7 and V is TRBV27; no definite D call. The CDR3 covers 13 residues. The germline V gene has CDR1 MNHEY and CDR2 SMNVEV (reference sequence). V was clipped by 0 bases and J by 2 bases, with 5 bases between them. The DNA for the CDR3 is TGTGCCAGCAGTTTATCGGCGACCTACGAGCAGTACTTC. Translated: CASSLSATYEQYF.

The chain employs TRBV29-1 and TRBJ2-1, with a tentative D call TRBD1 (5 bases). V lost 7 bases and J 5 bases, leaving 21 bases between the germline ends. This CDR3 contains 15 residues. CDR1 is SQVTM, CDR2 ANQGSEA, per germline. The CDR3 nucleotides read TGCAGCGGTCGCAGGGTGAGGTCGTGGGACAATGAGCAGTTCTTC. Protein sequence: CSGRRVRSWDNEQFF.

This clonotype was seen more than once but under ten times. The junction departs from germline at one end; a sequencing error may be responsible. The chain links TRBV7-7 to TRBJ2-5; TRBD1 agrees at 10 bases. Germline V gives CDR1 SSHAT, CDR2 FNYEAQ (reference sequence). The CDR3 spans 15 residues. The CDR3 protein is CASSPPGQGWETQYF. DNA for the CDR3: TGTGCTAGCAGTCCTCCGGGACAGGGGTGGGAGACCCAGTACTTC.

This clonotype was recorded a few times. The CDR3 loop is CASSQGFGSTDTQYF. CDR3 nucleotide sequence: TGCGCCAGCAGCCAAGGTTTTGGGAGCACAGATACGCAGTATTTT. V usage is TRBV4-3 and J usage is TRBJ2-3; D gene ambiguous. CDR3 length: 15 residues. Per germline, CDR1 LGHNA and CDR2 YSLEER. V lost 1 base to trimming and J lost 0 bases, with 8 bases between them.

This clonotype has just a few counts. The CDR3 DNA reads TGTGCCAGCAGTCGCTTGGCCACTGAAGCTTTCTTT. It translates to CASSRLATEAFF. The rearrangement links TRBV6-5 to TRBJ1-1; D unclear. Germline CDR1 is MNHEY and CDR2 is SVGAGI. The V end lost 5 bases, the J end lost 4 bases, and 8 bases lay between the germline ends. This CDR3 is 12 amino acids long.

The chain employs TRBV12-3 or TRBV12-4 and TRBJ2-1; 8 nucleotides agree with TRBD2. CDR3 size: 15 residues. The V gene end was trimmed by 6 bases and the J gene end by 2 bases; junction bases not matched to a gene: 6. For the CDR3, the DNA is TGTGCCAGCAGAGCAAGCGGGAGCACCTACAATGAGCAGTTCTTC. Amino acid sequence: CASRASGSTYNEQFF.

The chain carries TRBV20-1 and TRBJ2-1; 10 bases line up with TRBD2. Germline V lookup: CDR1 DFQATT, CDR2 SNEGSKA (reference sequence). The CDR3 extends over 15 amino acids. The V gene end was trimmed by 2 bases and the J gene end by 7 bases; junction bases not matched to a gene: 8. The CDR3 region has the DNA TGCAGTGCTAGATCCCCCGGGACTAGCGTGAATGAGCAGTTCTTC. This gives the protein CSARSPGTSVNEQFF.

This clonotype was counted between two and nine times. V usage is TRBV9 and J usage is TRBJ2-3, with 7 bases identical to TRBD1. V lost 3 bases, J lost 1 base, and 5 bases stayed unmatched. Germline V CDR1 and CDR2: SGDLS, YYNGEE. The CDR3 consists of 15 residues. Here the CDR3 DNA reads TGTGCCAGCAGCGAGACAGGGTGGGGCACAGATACGCAGTATTTT. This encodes CASSETGWGTDTQYF.

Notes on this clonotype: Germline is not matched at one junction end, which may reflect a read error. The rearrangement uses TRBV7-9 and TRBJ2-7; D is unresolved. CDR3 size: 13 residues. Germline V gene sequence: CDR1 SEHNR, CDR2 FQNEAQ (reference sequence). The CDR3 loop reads CASSLAASDEQYF. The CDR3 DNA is TGTGCCAGCAGCTTGGCAGCCTCCGACGAGCAGTACTTC.

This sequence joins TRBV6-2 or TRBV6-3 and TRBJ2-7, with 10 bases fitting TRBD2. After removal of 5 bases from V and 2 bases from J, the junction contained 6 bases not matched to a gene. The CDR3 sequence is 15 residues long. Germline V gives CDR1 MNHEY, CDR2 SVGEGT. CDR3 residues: CASSPGLADTYEQYF. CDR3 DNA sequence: TGTGCCAGCAGTCCCGGACTAGCGGATACCTACGAGCAGTACTTC.

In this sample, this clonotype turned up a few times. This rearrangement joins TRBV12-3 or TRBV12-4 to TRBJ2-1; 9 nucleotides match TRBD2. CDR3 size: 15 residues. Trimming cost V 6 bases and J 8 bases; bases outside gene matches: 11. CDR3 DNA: TGTGCCAGCAGCCCACTTGCGGGAGGGCCCTATGAGCAGTTCTTC. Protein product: CASSPLAGGPYEQFF.

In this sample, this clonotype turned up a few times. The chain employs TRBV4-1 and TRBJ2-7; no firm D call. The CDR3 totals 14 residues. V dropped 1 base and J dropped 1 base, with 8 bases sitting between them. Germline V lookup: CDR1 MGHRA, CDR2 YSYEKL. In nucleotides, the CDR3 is TGCGCCAGCAGCCAAGGTGGGCCTTCCTACGAGCAGTACTTC. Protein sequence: CASSQGGPSYEQYF.

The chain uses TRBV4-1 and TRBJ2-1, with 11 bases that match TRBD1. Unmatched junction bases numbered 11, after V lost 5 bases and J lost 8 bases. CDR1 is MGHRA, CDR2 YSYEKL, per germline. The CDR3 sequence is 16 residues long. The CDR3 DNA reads TGCGCCAGCAGCTGGGCCGGACAGGGGGCCGGGCATGAGCAGTTCTTC. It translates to CASSWAGQGAGHEQFF.

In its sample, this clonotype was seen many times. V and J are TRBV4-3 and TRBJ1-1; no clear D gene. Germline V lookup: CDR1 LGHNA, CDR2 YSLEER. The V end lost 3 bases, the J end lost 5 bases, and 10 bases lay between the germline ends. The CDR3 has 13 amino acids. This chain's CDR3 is CASSQVSGTEAFF. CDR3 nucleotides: TGCGCCAGCAGCCAGGTTTCGGGGACTGAAGCTTTCTTT.

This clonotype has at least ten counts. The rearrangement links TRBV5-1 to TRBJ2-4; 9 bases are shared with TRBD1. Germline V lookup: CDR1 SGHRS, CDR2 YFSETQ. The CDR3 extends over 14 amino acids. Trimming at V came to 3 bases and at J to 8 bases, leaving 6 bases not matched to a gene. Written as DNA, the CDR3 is TGCGCCAGCAGCTCTCCGGGACAGGGAGACATTCAGTACTTC. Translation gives CASSSPGQGDIQYF.

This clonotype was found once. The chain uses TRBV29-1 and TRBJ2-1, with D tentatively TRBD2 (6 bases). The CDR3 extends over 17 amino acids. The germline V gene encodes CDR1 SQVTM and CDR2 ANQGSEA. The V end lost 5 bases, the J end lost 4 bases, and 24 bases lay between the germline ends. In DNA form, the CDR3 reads TGCAGCGTTAAAAACGCCCTGAGTAGCGGCCAATACAATGAGCAGTTCTTC. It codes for CSVKNALSSGQYNEQFF.

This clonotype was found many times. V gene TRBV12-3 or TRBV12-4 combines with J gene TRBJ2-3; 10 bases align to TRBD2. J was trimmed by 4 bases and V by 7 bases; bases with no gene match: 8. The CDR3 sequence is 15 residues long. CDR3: CASNDLAGVPDTQYF. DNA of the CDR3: TGTGCCAGCAACGATCTAGCGGGAGTGCCAGATACGCAGTATTTT.

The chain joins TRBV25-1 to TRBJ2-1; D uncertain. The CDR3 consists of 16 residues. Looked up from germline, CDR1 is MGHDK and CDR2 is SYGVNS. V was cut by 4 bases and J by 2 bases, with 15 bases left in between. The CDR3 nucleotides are TGTGCCAGCAGTGGGTTTGACACCGGCCCCTACAATGAGCAGTTCTTC. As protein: CASSGFDTGPYNEQFF.

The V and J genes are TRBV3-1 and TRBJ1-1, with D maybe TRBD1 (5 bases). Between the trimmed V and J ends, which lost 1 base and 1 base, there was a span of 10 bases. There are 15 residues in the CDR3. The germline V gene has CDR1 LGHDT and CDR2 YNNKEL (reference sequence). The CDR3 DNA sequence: TGTGCCAGCAGCCAAGGGCCGGGGGAGAACACTGAAGCTTTCTTT. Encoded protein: CASSQGPGENTEAFF. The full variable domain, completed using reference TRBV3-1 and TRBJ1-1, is DTAVSQTPKYLVTQMGNDKSIKCEQNLGHDTMYWYKQDSKKFLKIMFSYNNKELIINETVPNRFSPKSPDKAHLNLHINSLELGDSAVYFCASSQGPGENTEAFFGQGTRLTVV.